Presented here are 24 T cell receptor beta chains from one specimen sequenced in a study of T cells in Graves' hyperthyroidism and ophthalmopathy. TCR beta CDR3 regions were amplified from RNA transcripts. A set of HTBI primers served as the primers for a first-round RT-PCR of the TCR CDR3. Via MiXCR, TCRdb re-called the multiplex PCR reads, giving one row per CDR3 protein. The sample includes under 800,000 distinct CDR3 sequences, 13% to 15% of them seen just once. Sequenced input: blood. These receptors all come from a young woman with Graves' hyperthyroidism.

In this sample, this clonotype turned up a few times. A much more abundant neighbour one base away suggests this may be a read error. The genes are TRBV12-3 or TRBV12-4 and TRBJ2-1; tentative D call: TRBD2 (6 bases). The length of the CDR3 is 17 residues. The CDR3 spells CASSLFSGPGPYNEQSF. DNA for the CDR3: TGTGCCAGCAGTTTGTTTAGCGGACCTGGGCCTTACAATGAGCAGTCCTTC.

This clonotype was counted many times. J is TRBJ2-4 and V is TRBV20-1; no firm D call. Germline assignment: CDR1 DFQATT and CDR2 SNEGSKA (reference sequence). CDR3 length equals 14 residues. V was clipped by 6 bases and J by 0 bases, with 12 bases between them. CDR3 DNA sequence: TGCAGTGCCCCCGGGCCCCTAGCCAAAAACATTCAGTACTTC. It yields the protein CSAPGPLAKNIQYF.

This clonotype was seen repeatedly, ten times or more. The chain combines TRBV30 with TRBJ1-5; D is unclear. V was pared by 0 bases and J by 0 bases, with 9 bases between. The CDR3 has 15 amino acids. CDR1 and CDR2 (germline): GTSNPN, SVGIG (reference sequence). The CDR3 loop is CAWSVPTGSNQPQHF. Here the CDR3 DNA reads TGTGCCTGGAGTGTCCCGACGGGTAGCAATCAGCCCCAGCATTTT.

The table lists this clonotype with a few counts. The chain joins TRBV6-5 to TRBJ1-5; D gene ambiguous. The V gene lost 4 bases and the J gene lost 9 bases, with 13 bases spanning the gap. Germline-derived CDR1 and CDR2 are MNHEY and SVGAGI. The CDR3 contains 13 residues. The CDR3 DNA is TGTGCCAGCAGTTCAGACCAGCAGCGGCCCCAGCATTTT. Amino acid sequence: CASSSDQQRPQHF.

This clonotype appeared many times. The V and J genes are TRBV10-3 and TRBJ2-3; TRBD2 might be the D (5 bases). V was pared by 1 base and J by 4 bases, with 9 bases between. CDR1 ENHRY and CDR2 SYGVKD come from the germline V gene. This CDR3 is 14 amino acids long. CDR3 coding DNA: TGTGCCATCAGTGAGTTGTGGGAGTCAGATACGCAGTATTTT. Protein product: CAISELWESDTQYF.

This clonotype was detected only a few times. The rearrangement links TRBV3-1 to TRBJ1-4; no reliable D call. CDR3 length: 12 amino acids. Trimming removed 5 bases at V and 10 bases at J, with 11 bases between. CDR1 and CDR2 from the germline V gene are LGHDT and YNNKEL (reference sequence). The CDR3 region is CASSVGLGKLFF. Here the CDR3 DNA reads TGTGCCAGCAGCGTCGGACTCGGAAAACTGTTTTTT.

This chain links TRBV12-3 or TRBV12-4 with TRBJ1-5, with a possible D match to TRBD1 (6 bases). Trimming left V 2 bases short and J 7 bases short, with 12 bases between. This CDR3 has 14 amino acids. CDR3: CASSLWGAGQPQHF. In DNA, the CDR3 is TGTGCCAGCAGTTTATGGGGGGCCGGGCAGCCCCAGCATTTT.

This clonotype was seen at least ten times. V gene TRBV5-6 combines with J gene TRBJ1-2, with unresolved D. The V and J ends lost 2 bases and 6 bases respectively, with 5 bases between them. Germline V gene lookup returns CDR1 SGHDT and CDR2 YYEEEE. The length of the CDR3 is 11 residues. The chain's CDR3 is CASSLADGYTF. CDR3 coding DNA: TGTGCCAGCAGCTTAGCGGATGGCTACACCTTC.

The chain recombines TRBV2 with TRBJ2-1, with a tentative D call TRBD1 (6 bases). Germline V gene data show CDR1 as SNHLY and CDR2 as FYNNEI. Trimming took off 4 bases at V and 8 bases at J, with 12 bases between the two ends. This CDR3 is 13 amino acids long. CDR3 DNA: TGTGCCAGCAGTGGAGGGGGAATGGATGAGCAGTTCTTC. As protein: CASSGGGMDEQFF.

This clonotype appeared many times. This chain connects TRBV20-1 to TRBJ2-3; 15 bases align to TRBD2. CDR1 and CDR2 (germline): DFQATT, SNEGSKA (reference sequence). J lost 6 bases, V lost 5 bases, and 6 bases had no gene match. This CDR3 has 15 residues. In DNA form, the CDR3 reads TGCAGTGCTCTCGGGACTAGCGGGAGGACGGATACGCAGTATTTT. Its protein is CSALGTSGRTDTQYF.

A note on this clonotype: A much more abundant neighbour one base away suggests this may be a read error. The chain has TRBV30 and TRBJ2-4; D might be TRBD1 (5 bases). The length of the CDR3 is 18 residues. V was clipped by 1 base and J by 0 bases, with 19 bases between them. Germline values: CDR1 GTSNPN, CDR2 SVGIG (reference sequence). In nucleotides, the CDR3 is TGTGCCTGGAGTGGGGGCGCTCGGCAGTTGATAGCCAAAAACATTCAGTACTTC. Its protein product is CAWSGGARQLIAKNIQYF.

Regarding this clonotype: It may be a read error: a sequence one base away is much more abundant. The rearrangement joins TRBV3-1 to TRBJ2-5, with D unresolved. The ends were cut back, 2 bases at V and 5 bases at J, with 18 bases in the middle. Germline CDR1 reads LGHDT; CDR2 reads YNNKEL (reference sequence). This CDR3 region has 16 residues. The CDR3 DNA follows: TGTGCCAGCAGCCAACACTCGACGGCGGTGGGCGAGACCCAGTACTTC. This translates into CASSQHSTAVGETQYF.

The table lists this clonotype with a few counts. This rearrangement joins TRBV20-1 to TRBJ2-3; D is perhaps TRBD2 (6 bases). V lost 4 bases and J lost 0, with 11 bases in between. CDR1 is DFQATT and CDR2 is SNEGSKA in the germline V gene (reference sequence). This CDR3 is built from 14 residues. CDR3 nucleotides: TGCAGTGCTATTGAGGGGACTAGCACAGATACGCAGTATTTT. Protein: CSAIEGTSTDTQYF.

This clonotype was seen repeatedly, ten times or more. This rearrangement joins TRBV20-1 to TRBJ2-3; TRBD2 agrees at 8 bases. This CDR3 is built from 14 residues. V was clipped by 2 bases and J by 3 bases; unmatched bases: 4. CDR1 DFQATT and CDR2 SNEGSKA come from the germline V gene (reference sequence). The DNA for the CDR3 is TGCAGTGCTAGACCGGGGGGGAAGACAGATACGCAGTATTTT. Amino acids: CSARPGGKTDTQYF.

This clonotype was observed a few times. This chain uses TRBV3-1 with TRBJ2-1; tentatively, D is TRBD2 (5 bases). V was cut by 8 bases and J by 8 bases, with 13 bases left in between. Germline CDR1 is LGHDT and CDR2 is YNNKEL (reference sequence). CDR3 length: 12 amino acids. The CDR3 reads CASGRGIDEQFF. The CDR3 DNA reads as TGTGCCAGCGGGAGAGGTATAGATGAGCAGTTCTTC.

This clonotype was picked up many times. The chain carries TRBV11-2 and TRBJ2-7; tentative D call: TRBD1 (5 bases). This CDR3 is 15 amino acids long. The V gene lost 5 bases and the J gene lost 5 bases, with 19 bases spanning the gap. Looked up from germline, CDR1 is SGHAT and CDR2 is FQNNGV. The CDR3 nucleotides are TGTGCCAGCAGCCCCGTGGCAGGGTATTTCGACGAGCAGTACTTC. It is translated as CASSPVAGYFDEQYF.

The J gene is TRBJ2-7, the V gene TRBV6-1, with TRBD2 matching over 14 bases. The CDR3 totals 16 residues. The germline V gene has CDR1 MNHNS and CDR2 SASEGT. V lost 6 bases and J lost 5; bases outside the gene matches: 9. CDR3 sequence (DNA): TGTGCCAGCAGCATAGACGGGGGACTAGCGGGAGACGAGCAGTACTTC. This sequence encodes CASSIDGGLAGDEQYF.

This clonotype came up many times. The rearrangement uses TRBV12-3 or TRBV12-4 and TRBJ2-7; D could derive from TRBD1 or TRBD2 (7 bases each). The CDR3 runs to 14 residues. V lost 7 bases to trimming and J lost 2 bases, with 15 bases between them. The CDR3 sequence is CASKEGAGAYEQYF. The CDR3 DNA sequence: TGTGCCAGCAAAGAGGGGGCGGGGGCCTACGAGCAGTACTTC.

This clonotype was detected a few times. The gene calls are TRBV29-1 and TRBJ1-1; D remains unclear. Looked up from germline, CDR1 is SQVTM and CDR2 is ANQGSEA. V was pared by 6 bases and J by 5 bases, with 10 bases between. This CDR3 is built from 11 residues. The CDR3 DNA reads as TGCAGCGTGTACCCGGGTACTGAAGCTTTCTTT. This encodes CSVYPGTEAFF.

The chain has TRBV6-9 and TRBJ2-7; D remains ambiguous. CDR1 is MNHGY, CDR2 SVAAGI, per germline. The CDR3 is made up of 13 amino acids. The germline V and J ends were trimmed by 3 bases and 2 bases, with 8 bases remaining between them. The CDR3, as DNA: TGTGCCAGCAGTTACCAGAGTACCTACGAGCAGTACTTC. Its protein product is CASSYQSTYEQYF.

This clonotype came up a few times. J is TRBJ1-1 and V is TRBV27; D is uncertain. CDR1 and CDR2 from the germline V gene are MNHEY and SMNVEV (reference sequence). This CDR3 comprises 15 residues. V was cut by 3 bases and J by 4 bases, with 15 bases left in between. This CDR3 reads CASSFDPGLSTEAFF. In DNA, the CDR3 is TGTGCCAGCAGTTTCGATCCGGGTTTAAGCACTGAAGCTTTCTTT.

V and J are TRBV20-1 and TRBJ2-7, with TRBD2 as a possible D gene (5 bases). The CDR3 covers 12 residues. V lost 3 bases and J 2 bases, leaving 8 bases between the germline ends. From germline, CDR1 is DFQATT and CDR2 SNEGSKA (reference sequence). CDR3 region: CSARGSAYEQYF. CDR3 bases: TGCAGTGCTAGGGGTAGCGCCTACGAGCAGTACTTC.

This clonotype has more than one count but fewer than ten. The chain uses TRBV19 and TRBJ2-7; D might be TRBD2 (6 bases). V was pared by 8 bases and J by 1 base, with 15 bases between. CDR3 size: 14 residues. Germline V gene lookup returns CDR1 LNHDA and CDR2 SQIVND (reference sequence). As DNA, the CDR3 is TGTGCCAGTCGGGCGGGAACTACTTCCTACGAGCAGTACTTC. Translation gives CASRAGTTSYEQYF.

At least ten counts were recorded for this clonotype. The rearrangement uses TRBV4-1 and TRBJ1-5; 7 bases are shared with TRBD1. CDR3 length: 17 amino acids. The ends lost 4 bases at V and 0 bases at J; junction bases unmatched: 9. Germline lookup yields CDR1 MGHRA and CDR2 YSYEKL. The CDR3 loop reads CASSLFGGDSSNQPQHF. The CDR3 DNA reads TGCGCCAGCAGCCTTTTTGGAGGGGACAGTAGCAATCAGCCCCAGCATTTT.